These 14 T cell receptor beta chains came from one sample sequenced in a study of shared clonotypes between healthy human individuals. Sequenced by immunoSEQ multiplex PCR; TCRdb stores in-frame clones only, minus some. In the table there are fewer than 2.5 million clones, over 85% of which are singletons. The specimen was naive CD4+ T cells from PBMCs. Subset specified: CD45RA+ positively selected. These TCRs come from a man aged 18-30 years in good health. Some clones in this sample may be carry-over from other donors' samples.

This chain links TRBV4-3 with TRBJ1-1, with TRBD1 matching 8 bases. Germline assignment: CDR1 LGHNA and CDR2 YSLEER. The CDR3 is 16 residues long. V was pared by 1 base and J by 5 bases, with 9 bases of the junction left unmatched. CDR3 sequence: CASSQGGQGMWTEAFF. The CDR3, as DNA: TGCGCCAGCAGCCAAGGAGGACAGGGCATGTGGACTGAAGCTTTCTTT.

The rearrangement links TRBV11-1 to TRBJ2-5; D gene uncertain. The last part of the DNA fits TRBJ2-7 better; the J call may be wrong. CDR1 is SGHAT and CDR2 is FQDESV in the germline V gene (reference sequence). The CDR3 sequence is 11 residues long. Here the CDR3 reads CASSSFSEQYF. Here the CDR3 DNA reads TGTGCCAGCAGCTCCTTCTCCGAGCAGTACTTC.

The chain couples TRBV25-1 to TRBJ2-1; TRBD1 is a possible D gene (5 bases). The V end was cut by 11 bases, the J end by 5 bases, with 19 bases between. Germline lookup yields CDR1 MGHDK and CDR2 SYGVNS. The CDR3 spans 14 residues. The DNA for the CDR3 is TGTGCCTCCCCTAGGGGAATAGCCCACAATGAGCAGTTCTTC. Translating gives CASPRGIAHNEQFF.

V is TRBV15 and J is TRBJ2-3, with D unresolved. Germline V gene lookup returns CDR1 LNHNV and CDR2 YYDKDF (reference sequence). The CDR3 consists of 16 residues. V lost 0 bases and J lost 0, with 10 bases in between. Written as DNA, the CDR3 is TGTGCCACCAGCAGAGATTACACCACTAGCACAGATACGCAGTATTTT. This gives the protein CATSRDYTTSTDTQYF.

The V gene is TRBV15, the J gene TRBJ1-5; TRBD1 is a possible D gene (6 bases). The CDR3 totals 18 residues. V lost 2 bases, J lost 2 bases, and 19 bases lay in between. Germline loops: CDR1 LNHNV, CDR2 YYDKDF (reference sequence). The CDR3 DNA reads TGTGCCACCAGCAGACCTCTCGGGACACCCGCAGGCAATCAGCCCCAGCATTTT. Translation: CATSRPLGTPAGNQPQHF.

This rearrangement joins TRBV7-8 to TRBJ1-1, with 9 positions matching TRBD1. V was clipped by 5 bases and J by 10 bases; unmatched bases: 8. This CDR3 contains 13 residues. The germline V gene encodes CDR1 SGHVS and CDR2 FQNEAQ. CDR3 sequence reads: CASSLQGAGGAFF. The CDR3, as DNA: TGTGCCAGCAGCCTACAGGGGGCGGGAGGAGCTTTCTTT.

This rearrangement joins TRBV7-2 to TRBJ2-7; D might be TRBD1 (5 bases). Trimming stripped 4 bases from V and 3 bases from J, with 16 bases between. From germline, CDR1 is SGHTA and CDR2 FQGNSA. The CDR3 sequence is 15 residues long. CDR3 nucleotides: TGTGCCAGCAGCTGGGGCGCTACCTTGTTCTACGAGCAGTACTTC. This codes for CASSWGATLFYEQYF.

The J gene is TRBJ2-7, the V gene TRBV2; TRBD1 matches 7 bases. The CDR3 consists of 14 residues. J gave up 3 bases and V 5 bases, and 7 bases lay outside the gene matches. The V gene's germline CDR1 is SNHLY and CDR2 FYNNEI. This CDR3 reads CASSQNRDSYEQYF. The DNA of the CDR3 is TGTGCCAGCAGTCAGAACCGGGACAGCTACGAGCAGTACTTC.

CDR3 sequence (DNA): TGTGCCAGCAGTTACTCGAGATGGCAGAACACCGGGGAGCTGTTTTTT. Residues: CASSYSRWQNTGELFF. This chain links TRBV6-5 with TRBJ2-2, with no clear D. Trimming stripped 0 bases from V and 1 base from J, with 9 bases between. In germline, CDR1 is MNHEY, CDR2 SVGAGI. The CDR3 extends over 16 amino acids.

CDR3 bases: TGTGCCAGCACCCCCGGGAGTCGCACCGGGGAGCTGTTTTTT. This gives the protein CASTPGSRTGELFF. This rearrangement joins TRBV28 to TRBJ2-2, with a weak D call TRBD2 (6 bases). Germline V gives CDR1 MDHEN, CDR2 SYDVKM. V was pared by 7 bases and J by 4 bases, with 13 bases between. The CDR3 loop spans 14 amino acids.

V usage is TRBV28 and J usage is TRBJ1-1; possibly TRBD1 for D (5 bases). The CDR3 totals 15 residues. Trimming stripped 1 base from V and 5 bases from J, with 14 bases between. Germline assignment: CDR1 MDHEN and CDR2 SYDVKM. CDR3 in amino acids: CASSLSGSRGTEAFF. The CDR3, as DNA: TGTGCCAGCAGTTTATCTGGGTCGCGGGGGACTGAAGCTTTCTTT.

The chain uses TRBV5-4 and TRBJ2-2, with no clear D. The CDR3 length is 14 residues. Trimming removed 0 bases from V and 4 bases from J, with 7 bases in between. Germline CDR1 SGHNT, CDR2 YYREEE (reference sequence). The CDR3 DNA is TGTGCCAGCAGCTTGGACGGAAGCACCGGGGAGCTGTTTTTT. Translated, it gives CASSLDGSTGELFF. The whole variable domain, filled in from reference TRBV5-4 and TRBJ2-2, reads ETGVTQSPTHLIKTRGQQVTLRCSSQSGHNTVSWYQQALGQGPQFIFQYYREEENGRGNFPPRFSGLQFPNYSSELNVNALELDDSALYLCASSLDGSTGELFFGEGSRLTVL.

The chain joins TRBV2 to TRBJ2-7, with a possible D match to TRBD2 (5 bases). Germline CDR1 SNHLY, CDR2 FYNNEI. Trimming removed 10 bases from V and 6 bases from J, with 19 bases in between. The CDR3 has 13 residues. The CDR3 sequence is CANSGGAVGEQYF. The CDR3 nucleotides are TGTGCCAACTCTGGAGGTGCAGTCGGCGAGCAGTACTTC.

CDR3: CASSQTTWGGTEAFF. For the CDR3, the DNA is TGTGCCAGCAGCCAAACCACATGGGGCGGCACTGAAGCTTTCTTT. The chain recombines TRBV6-6 with TRBJ1-1, with a weak D call TRBD1 (5 bases). The CDR3 is 15 residues long. Trimming shortened V by 6 bases and J by 4 bases, and 18 bases separated the two germline ends. Germline values: CDR1 MNHNY, CDR2 SVGAGI (reference sequence).